The 8 T cell receptor beta chains given below trace back to one sample, sequenced in a study of cytomegalovirus exposure and HLA in healthy donors. The PCR used 60 Vbeta and 13 Jbeta primers. Here immunoSEQ multiplex PCR was the method, and the copy in TCRdb shows in-frame clones only, minus some. Of about 140,000 clones in the sample, 80% are singletons; the top ten hold 2% to 3%. The sequenced sample was PBMCs. These TCRs come from a man over 45 in good health and CMV-seronegative.

The CDR3 region has the DNA TGTGCCAGCAGTGAAATTGGGGGGTATGGAACTAACTATGGCTACACCTTC. This sequence encodes CASSEIGGYGTNYGYTF. The gene calls are TRBV6-1 and TRBJ1-2, with a weak D call TRBD1 (5 bases). Germline V gene lookup returns CDR1 MNHNS and CDR2 SASEGT. V dropped 2 bases and J dropped 0 bases, with 16 bases sitting between them. The CDR3 is 17 amino acids.

The chain has TRBV9 and TRBJ2-1; a weak D match, TRBD2 (6 bases). CDR1 and CDR2 from the germline V gene are SGDLS and YYNGEE. V shed 4 bases and J shed 6 bases, with 17 bases lying between them. CDR3 length: 15 amino acids. The CDR3 protein is CASSLEGTSANEQFF. CDR3 coding DNA: TGTGCCAGCAGCCTAGAGGGGACTTCCGCCAATGAGCAGTTCTTC.

The chain combines TRBV5-4 with TRBJ1-2, with D possibly matching TRBD1 (5 bases). The length of the CDR3 is 13 residues. Germline values: CDR1 SGHNT, CDR2 YYREEE (reference sequence). Trimming shortened V by 4 bases and J by 8 bases, and 15 bases separated the two germline ends. The chain's CDR3 is CASSPQGPEGYTF. The CDR3 DNA sequence: TGTGCCAGCAGCCCGCAGGGCCCAGAAGGCTACACCTTC.

The V gene is TRBV6-1, the J gene TRBJ1-5, with 7 nucleotides matching TRBD1. The CDR3 has 15 amino acids. Trimming cost V 6 bases and J 4 bases; bases outside gene matches: 9. Germline CDR1 reads MNHNS; CDR2 reads SASEGT. The CDR3 protein is CASRAPGTVNQPQHF. CDR3 DNA: TGTGCCAGCAGAGCCCCCGGGACAGTTAATCAGCCCCAGCATTTT.

The CDR3 coding sequence is TGTGCCAGCAGTATACCACAGGGGGCGAAGGAGACCCAGTACTTC. This sequence encodes CASSIPQGAKETQYF. The chain carries TRBV2 and TRBJ2-5; 9 bases are a match to TRBD1. The CDR3 runs 15 residues. Germline trimming cut 5 bases from V and 5 bases from J; bases unmatched to any gene: 9. From germline, CDR1 is SNHLY and CDR2 FYNNEI.

This clone showed up just once. The CDR3 nucleotides are TGTGCCAGTAGTAGTGCTCCGGGACAAGGGAGGGACACTGAAGCTTTCTTT. Translation gives CASSSAPGQGRDTEAFF. The chain is built from TRBV19 and TRBJ1-1; D might be TRBD1 (6 bases). The CDR3 has 17 amino acids. Germline V gives CDR1 LNHDA, CDR2 SQIVND (reference sequence). V dropped 4 bases and J dropped 3 bases, with 21 bases sitting between them.

CDR3 loop: CASRIQAPGGTGELFF. The CDR3 DNA reads TGTGCCAGCAGAATTCAGGCTCCGGGGGGCACCGGGGAGCTGTTTTTT. The rearrangement uses TRBV27 and TRBJ2-2; TRBD2 matches 7 bases. With V trimmed by 6 bases and J by 4 bases, 11 bases remained unmatched. CDR1 and CDR2 (germline): MNHEY, SMNVEV (reference sequence). The length of the CDR3 is 16 residues.

The chain combines TRBV27 with TRBJ1-4; no firm D call. Germline lookup yields CDR1 MNHEY and CDR2 SMNVEV (reference sequence). The CDR3 runs to 14 residues. Trimming shortened V by 3 bases and J by 4 bases, and 9 bases separated the two germline ends. The DNA for the CDR3 is TGTGCCAGCAGTTTCAGATTCGATAATGAAAAACTGTTTTTT. This gives the protein CASSFRFDNEKLFF.